This is a list of T cell receptor beta chains from one sample in a study of OX40 agonist ivuxolimab in advanced cancers. TCRdb's copy holds only in-frame clones and misses some; the assay was immunoSEQ multiplex PCR. The data show about 36,000 clones, 70% to 85% seen once. The source was CD4+ or CD8+ T cells sorted from blood, collected in a trial of the OX40 agonist ivuxolimab. The receptor source for this set is an adult with an advanced solid tumor such as melanoma, head and neck, liver or kidney cancer. Each CDR3 is given with its conserved first and last residue. Fields, in order: clone size, D gene, J gene, V gene, CDR3 DNA, CDR3 protein. The D gene is left open where the match is weak. Rows may omit the clone size; those that give it use once, few, many or a size class.

few	.	TRBJ1-6	TRBV27	TGTGCCAGCAGTTTAATATCAGGGGCGACGAATTCACCCCTCCACTTT	CASSLISGATNSPLHF
.	.	TRBJ1-2	TRBV7-2	TGTGCCAGCAGCCGGGACAATAACTATGGCTACACCTTC	CASSRDNNYGYTF
.	TRBD2	TRBJ2-5	TRBV7-7	TGTGCCAGCAGCCACATAGCGGGGGAAGAGACCCAGTACTTC	CASSHIAGEETQYF
.	TRBD1	TRBJ2-2	TRBV9	TGTGCCAGCAGCCCCAGGGGACAGGGGGTTCCCGGGGAGCTGTTTTTT	CASSPRGQGVPGELFF
.	.	TRBJ2-4	TRBV18	TGTGCCAGCTCACCACCGAAGGGGGGAATGGGGACCAAAAACATTCAGTACTTC	CASSPPKGGMGTKNIQYF
once	TRBD2	TRBJ2-3	TRBV5-4	TGTGCCAGCAGCTTCCCTTGGACTAGCGGGGGTAGCACAGATACGCAGTATTTT	CASSFPWTSGGSTDTQYF
.	.	TRBJ2-5	TRBV14	TGTGCCAGCAGCCAAGGCAGGGCGTACCAAGAGGCCCAGTACTTC	CASSQGRAYQEAQYF
.	TRBD2	TRBJ2-1	TRBV5-1	TGCGCCAGCAGCTTGGTAGCGGGGGGGAGCGATGAGCAGTTCTTC	CASSLVAGGSDEQFF
.	TRBD1	TRBJ1-5	TRBV7-2	TGTGCCAGCGTCCAATTCCCAGGGGGCATCATGTCCCAGCATTTT	CASVQFPGGIMSQHF
.	.	TRBJ1-3	TRBV9	TGTGCCAGCAGCGTCTTCGACAGCGTTGGAAACACCATATATTTT	CASSVFDSVGNTIYF
.	.	TRBJ1-5	TRBV5-6	TGTGCCAGCAGCTTGCGGGGACGGAACAATCAGCCCCAGCATTTT	CASSLRGRNNQPQHF
.	.	TRBJ2-5	TRBV6-1	TGTGCCAGCAGTGAAGGACTTAGGGAGACCCAGTACTTC	CASSEGLRETQYF